This T cell receptor (beta chain) comes out of a study of CD8+ T cells in alopecia areata. In the study overall: Treated patients took oral tofacitinib at 5 to 10 mg twice daily. Tofacitinib ran for 6 to 18 months before 6 months off drug. Treated patients were scored for severity by percent of scalp affected. Study-wide findings and caveats: Scalp data also include sequences from resident alphabeta T cells of normal skin.

This CDR3 contains 15 residues. V lost 5 bases to trimming and J lost 7 bases; unmatched junction nucleotides: 13. The V gene's germline CDR1 is SGHVS and CDR2 FQNEAQ. Treatment described: oral pan-JAK inhibitor, 5-10 mg twice daily. This clone has just one count. What it binds is unknown. Extraction of RNA preceded its reverse transcription into cDNA, which served as the sequencing template. The repertoire was sequenced with immunoSEQ multiplex PCR; TCRdb's copy has only in-frame clones and lacks some. The sample lists around 97,000 clones, around 84% occurring once. This rearrangement joins TRBV7-8 to TRBJ2-7; TRBD2 matches at 8 bases. The material was CD8+ T cells sorted from blood, obtained at approximately week 30, from a patient treated with tofacitinib. This TCR came from a human donor with alopecia areata. The CDR3 sequence: CASSPPGLVYPEQYF. The CDR3 nucleotides are TGTGCCAGCAGCCCGCCGGGACTAGTCTACCCGGAGCAGTACTTC.